A selection of T cell receptor beta chains follows, all from one sample in a study of blood T cells in healthy people across ages. TCRdb reprocessed the 5' RACE reads with MiXCR, giving one entry per CDR3 protein. Counted here are about 930,000 distinct CDR3 sequences, roughly 29% occurring once; the ten biggest clones make up 10% to 13%. These data also formed part of another study, on T cells of mothers and their children.

The material sequenced was blood. The receptor set was obtained from a woman aged 40 to 49 in good health. The conserved cysteine and the conserved F or W are not part of the CDR3 here.

j_call v_call cdr3_aa
TRBJ1-6 TRBV10-2 ASMIDRGYNSPLH
TRBJ2-5 TRBV7-9 ASSFDREQETQY
TRBJ2-1 TRBV6-2/TRBV6-3 ASSDPGLGNEQF
TRBJ2-7 TRBV24-1 ATSAGSYEQY
TRBJ1-1 TRBV11-2 ASRLTGADTGAF
TRBJ2-2 TRBV5-1 ASRSGFERELF
TRBJ2-5 TRBV7-2 ASSSTSGAGETQY
TRBJ1-3 TRBV12-3/TRBV12-4 ASSLYMTGNTIY
TRBJ2-5 TRBV18 ASSIQQVSQETQY
TRBJ2-7 TRBV11-2 ASSSRLGLAGANYEQY
TRBJ2-1 TRBV4-3 ASSQEQGNNEQF
TRBJ1-1 TRBV6-4 ASSAEGGTEAF